These T cell receptor beta chains were read from a single sample in a study of blood T cell repertoires in COVID-19. Assay: immunoSEQ multiplex PCR; the TCRdb copy retains only in-frame clones and omits some. The sample has some 190,000 clones; more than 70% are singletons. Sequencing was done on a sample of peripheral blood. All receptors come from a woman in her thirties or forties who had recovered from COVID-19. CDR3s include the opening cysteine and the closing phenylalanine or tryptophan. A D gene is named only where the DNA matches it firmly. Where a row states a size, it is once, few, many or the class of an expanded clone; other rows omit it.

clone_size: NA
j_call: TRBJ2-7
d_call: TRBD1
v_call: TRBV28
cdr3_aa: CASSLFQGAYEQYF
cdr3_nt: TGTGCCAGCAGTTTGTTTCAGGGGGCGTACGAGCAGTACTTC

clone_size: NA
j_call: TRBJ2-7
d_call: NA
v_call: TRBV6-5
cdr3_aa: CAAAGQYSYEQYF
cdr3_nt: TGTGCGGCAGCCGGACAATACTCCTACGAGCAGTACTTC

clone_size: NA
j_call: TRBJ2-7
d_call: TRBD2
v_call: TRBV6-6
cdr3_aa: CASRTGTSGFYEQYF
cdr3_nt: TGTGCCAGCAGAACAGGGACTAGCGGATTCTACGAGCAGTACTTC

clone_size: NA
j_call: TRBJ1-2
d_call: NA
v_call: TRBV28
cdr3_aa: CASSLYAERGYTF
cdr3_nt: TGTGCCAGCAGTTTATACGCTGAGAGGGGCTACACCTTC

clone_size: few
j_call: TRBJ2-1
d_call: TRBD2
v_call: TRBV19
cdr3_aa: CASSMAASGGNEQFF
cdr3_nt: TGTGCCAGTAGTATGGCGGCTAGCGGGGGCAATGAGCAGTTCTTC

clone_size: NA
j_call: TRBJ1-1
d_call: NA
v_call: TRBV29-1
cdr3_aa: CSAAGGGDTEAFF
cdr3_nt: TGCAGCGCAGCCGGGGGGGGCGACACTGAAGCTTTCTTT

clone_size: NA
j_call: TRBJ2-6
d_call: NA
v_call: TRBV11-1
cdr3_aa: CASSPGSGANVLTF
cdr3_nt: TGTGCCAGCAGCCCCGGGTCTGGGGCCAACGTCCTGACTTTC

clone_size: NA
j_call: TRBJ1-2
d_call: NA
v_call: TRBV5-1
cdr3_aa: CASSLDPDSNYGYTF
cdr3_nt: TGCGCCAGCAGCTTGGACCCGGACAGTAACTATGGCTACACCTTC

clone_size: once
j_call: TRBJ2-7
d_call: NA
v_call: TRBV4-2
cdr3_aa: CASSDPTRESREQYF
cdr3_nt: TGTGCCAGCAGCGACCCAACCCGGGAGTCTCGCGAGCAGTACTTC

clone_size: NA
j_call: TRBJ1-3
d_call: NA
v_call: TRBV9
cdr3_aa: CASAKIGPGNTIYF
cdr3_nt: TGTGCCAGCGCGAAGATCGGTCCTGGAAACACCATATATTTT

clone_size: NA
j_call: TRBJ1-1
d_call: TRBD1
v_call: TRBV3-1/TRBV3-2
cdr3_aa: CASSQDLKGAHTEAFF
cdr3_nt: TGTGCCAGCAGCCAAGATCTTAAGGGGGCGCATACTGAAGCTTTCTTT

clone_size: NA
j_call: TRBJ2-3
d_call: TRBD2
v_call: TRBV7-2
cdr3_aa: CASSIAGVADTQYF
cdr3_nt: TGTGCCAGCAGCATAGCGGGAGTTGCAGATACGCAGTATTTT

clone_size: NA
j_call: TRBJ1-6
d_call: NA
v_call: TRBV12-2
cdr3_aa: CASRLAGGLGGSPLHF
cdr3_nt: TGTGCAAGTCGCTTAGCAGGAGGACTGGGGGGTTCACCCCTCCACTTT

clone_size: NA
j_call: TRBJ2-2
d_call: TRBD2
v_call: TRBV11-2
cdr3_aa: CASSHIILAGAAGELFF
cdr3_nt: TGTGCCAGCAGCCATATCATACTAGCGGGAGCCGCCGGGGAGCTGTTTTTT

clone_size: NA
j_call: TRBJ1-2
d_call: NA
v_call: TRBV6-5
cdr3_aa: CASSPPGVDNGYTF
cdr3_nt: TGTGCCAGCAGTCCTCCCGGGGTCGATAATGGCTACACCTTC

clone_size: NA
j_call: TRBJ1-5
d_call: TRBD1
v_call: TRBV28
cdr3_aa: CASTTTGNNQPQHF
cdr3_nt: TGTGCCAGCACTACGACAGGGAACAATCAGCCCCAGCATTTT

clone_size: NA
j_call: TRBJ2-3
d_call: NA
v_call: TRBV28
cdr3_aa: CAIHGTPGADTQYF
cdr3_nt: TGTGCCATCCACGGGACTCCAGGCGCAGATACGCAGTATTTT

clone_size: NA
j_call: TRBJ2-3
d_call: NA
v_call: TRBV21-1
cdr3_aa: CASSPSRSGIKYF
cdr3_nt: TGTGCCAGCAGCCCCTCAAGGTCAGGTATTAAGTATTTT

clone_size: NA
j_call: TRBJ1-2
d_call: NA
v_call: TRBV19
cdr3_aa: CASSDLALGYTF
cdr3_nt: TGTGCCAGTAGTGATCTGGCATTGGGCTACACCTTC

clone_size: once
j_call: TRBJ2-1
d_call: TRBD1
v_call: TRBV18
cdr3_aa: CASSPFPGTAKNSYNEQFF
cdr3_nt: TGTGCCAGCTCACCATTTCCCGGGACAGCTAAAAACTCCTACAATGAGCAGTTCTTC

clone_size: NA
j_call: TRBJ2-5
d_call: TRBD2
v_call: TRBV5-1
cdr3_aa: CASSPRPLSSGRVQETQYF
cdr3_nt: TGCGCCAGCAGCCCAAGGCCATTGTCTAGCGGGAGGGTCCAAGAGACCCAGTACTTC

clone_size: NA
j_call: TRBJ2-7
d_call: NA
v_call: TRBV5-6
cdr3_aa: CASSLAGGILDEQYF
cdr3_nt: TGTGCCAGCAGCTTGGCCGGAGGGATTTTGGACGAGCAGTACTTC

clone_size: once
j_call: TRBJ2-7
d_call: TRBD2
v_call: TRBV27
cdr3_aa: CASSPPGLADYEQYF
cdr3_nt: TGTGCCAGCAGCCCACCCGGACTAGCGGACTACGAGCAGTACTTC

clone_size: NA
j_call: TRBJ2-7
d_call: NA
v_call: TRBV12-3/TRBV12-4
cdr3_aa: CASSLEGGYEQYF
cdr3_nt: TGTGCCAGCAGCCTGGAGGGGGGGTACGAGCAGTACTTC

clone_size: NA
j_call: TRBJ1-6
d_call: NA
v_call: TRBV28
cdr3_aa: CASSPTDSTRANSPLHF
cdr3_nt: TGTGCCAGCAGCCCGACAGACAGTACCCGCGCCAATTCACCCCTCCACTTT

clone_size: NA
j_call: TRBJ1-1
d_call: NA
v_call: TRBV3-1/TRBV3-2
cdr3_aa: CVSMNLREGDFEAFF
cdr3_nt: TGTGTCAGCATGAACCTTAGGGAGGGGGACTTCGAAGCTTTCTTT

clone_size: few
j_call: TRBJ2-3
d_call: NA
v_call: TRBV4-2
cdr3_aa: CASSHSTGAPETDTQYF
cdr3_nt: TGTGCCAGCAGCCACTCTACCGGAGCCCCGGAGACAGATACGCAGTATTTT

clone_size: NA
j_call: TRBJ1-5
d_call: TRBD1
v_call: TRBV19
cdr3_aa: CASSTPGQGKDTYQPQHF
cdr3_nt: TGTGCCAGTAGTACGCCGGGACAGGGGAAGGATACTTATCAGCCCCAGCATTTT

clone_size: NA
j_call: TRBJ2-7
d_call: TRBD1
v_call: TRBV7-9
cdr3_aa: CASSFIVTGVYEQYF
cdr3_nt: TGTGCCAGCAGCTTTATAGTGACAGGGGTGTACGAGCAGTACTTC

clone_size: NA
j_call: TRBJ2-1
d_call: NA
v_call: TRBV4-1
cdr3_aa: CASSQAVAEGPRNEQFF
cdr3_nt: TGCGCCAGCAGCCAAGCGGTAGCGGAAGGGCCCCGCAATGAGCAGTTCTTC

clone_size: NA
j_call: TRBJ1-1
d_call: TRBD1
v_call: TRBV6-5
cdr3_aa: CASRGGRTEAFF
cdr3_nt: TGTGCCAGTAGAGGGGGCAGAACTGAAGCTTTCTTT

clone_size: NA
j_call: TRBJ2-2
d_call: NA
v_call: TRBV3-1/TRBV3-2
cdr3_aa: CASSQDGGTTGELFF
cdr3_nt: TGTGCCAGCAGCCAAGACGGCGGGACCACCGGGGAGCTGTTTTTT

clone_size: NA
j_call: TRBJ2-1
d_call: TRBD1
v_call: TRBV29-1
cdr3_aa: CSVDRDRGYNEQFF
cdr3_nt: TGCAGCGTTGATCGTGACAGGGGCTACAATGAGCAGTTCTTC

clone_size: NA
j_call: TRBJ1-1
d_call: NA
v_call: TRBV6-5
cdr3_aa: CASRAGITEAFF
cdr3_nt: TGTGCCAGCAGGGCGGGAATCACTGAAGCTTTCTTT

clone_size: NA
j_call: TRBJ1-2
d_call: NA
v_call: TRBV5-5
cdr3_aa: CASSFADSNYGYTF
cdr3_nt: TGTGCCAGCAGCTTCGCGGACAGTAACTATGGCTACACCTTC

clone_size: NA
j_call: TRBJ2-2
d_call: NA
v_call: TRBV5-5
cdr3_aa: CASSTPRAGLVRELFF
cdr3_nt: TGTGCCAGCAGCACCCCCCGGGCGGGTTTAGTACGGGAGCTGTTTTTT

clone_size: once
j_call: TRBJ2-3
d_call: TRBD2
v_call: TRBV28
cdr3_aa: CASRGLAGGPNTQYF
cdr3_nt: TGTGCCAGCAGGGGACTAGCGGGAGGGCCGAATACGCAGTATTTT

clone_size: NA
j_call: TRBJ2-3
d_call: TRBD2
v_call: TRBV6-5
cdr3_aa: CASSGLAGPTDTQYF
cdr3_nt: TGTGCCAGCAGCGGACTAGCGGGACCCACAGATACGCAGTATTTT

clone_size: few
j_call: TRBJ1-4
d_call: NA
v_call: TRBV10-3
cdr3_aa: CATSHGASNEKLFF
cdr3_nt: TGTGCCACCAGTCACGGAGCATCTAATGAAAAACTGTTTTTT

clone_size: NA
j_call: TRBJ1-4
d_call: NA
v_call: TRBV6-5
cdr3_aa: CASSYSSVNEKLFF
cdr3_nt: TGTGCCAGCAGTTACTCATCGGTTAATGAAAAACTGTTTTTT

clone_size: NA
j_call: TRBJ1-2
d_call: NA
v_call: TRBV30
cdr3_aa: CAWGYSYGYTF
cdr3_nt: TGTGCCTGGGGTTACAGCTATGGCTACACCTTC

clone_size: NA
j_call: TRBJ1-2
d_call: NA
v_call: TRBV29-1
cdr3_aa: CSVVPDVGVGYTF
cdr3_nt: TGCAGCGTCGTCCCAGATGTAGGGGTTGGCTACACCTTC

clone_size: NA
j_call: TRBJ2-4
d_call: TRBD1
v_call: TRBV19
cdr3_aa: CASSMTGGIAKNIQYF
cdr3_nt: TGTGCCAGTAGTATGACAGGGGGGATAGCCAAAAACATTCAGTACTTC

clone_size: NA
j_call: TRBJ1-5
d_call: NA
v_call: TRBV5-8
cdr3_aa: CASSLGTESNQPQHF
cdr3_nt: TGTGCCAGCAGCTTGGGGACAGAGAGCAATCAGCCCCAGCATTTT

clone_size: NA
j_call: TRBJ2-1
d_call: TRBD2
v_call: TRBV30
cdr3_aa: CAWSVSILGRESHEQFF
cdr3_nt: TGTGCCTGGAGTGTATCGATTCTCGGGCGGGAGAGTCATGAGCAGTTCTTC

clone_size: NA
j_call: TRBJ1-2
d_call: NA
v_call: TRBV2
cdr3_aa: CASSQVWGGGGYTF
cdr3_nt: TGTGCCAGCAGCCAAGTGTGGGGGGGAGGTGGCTACACCTTC

clone_size: few
j_call: TRBJ1-5
d_call: NA
v_call: TRBV7-9
cdr3_aa: CASSLEAGPTQPQHF
cdr3_nt: TGTGCCAGCAGCTTAGAGGCAGGGCCCACTCAGCCCCAGCATTTT

clone_size: NA
j_call: TRBJ1-1
d_call: NA
v_call: TRBV14
cdr3_aa: CASSQDRNTEAFF
cdr3_nt: TGTGCCAGCAGCCAGGACAGAAACACTGAAGCTTTCTTT

clone_size: NA
j_call: TRBJ2-7
d_call: TRBD1
v_call: TRBV15
cdr3_aa: CATSLRAGQGSSYTYEQYF
cdr3_nt: TGTGCCACCAGCCTCCGGGCAGGACAGGGGAGTTCGTACACCTACGAGCAGTACTTC

clone_size: once
j_call: TRBJ2-2
d_call: NA
v_call: TRBV27
cdr3_aa: CASSLMGAGELFF
cdr3_nt: TGTGCCAGCAGTTTAATGGGAGCCGGGGAGCTGTTTTTT

clone_size: NA
j_call: TRBJ1-2
d_call: NA
v_call: TRBV18
cdr3_aa: CASSASGGLQGNYGYTF
cdr3_nt: TGTGCCAGCTCGGCTTCGGGCGGACTGCAGGGGAACTATGGCTACACCTTC

clone_size: NA
j_call: TRBJ2-7
d_call: NA
v_call: TRBV19
cdr3_aa: CASSIGHLSYEQYF
cdr3_nt: TGTGCCAGTAGTATTGGACACCTCTCCTACGAGCAGTACTTC

clone_size: NA
j_call: TRBJ2-5
d_call: TRBD2
v_call: TRBV28
cdr3_aa: CASSLGRLAGGLGETQYF
cdr3_nt: TGTGCCAGCAGTTTAGGAAGACTAGCGGGAGGGTTGGGAGAGACCCAGTACTTC